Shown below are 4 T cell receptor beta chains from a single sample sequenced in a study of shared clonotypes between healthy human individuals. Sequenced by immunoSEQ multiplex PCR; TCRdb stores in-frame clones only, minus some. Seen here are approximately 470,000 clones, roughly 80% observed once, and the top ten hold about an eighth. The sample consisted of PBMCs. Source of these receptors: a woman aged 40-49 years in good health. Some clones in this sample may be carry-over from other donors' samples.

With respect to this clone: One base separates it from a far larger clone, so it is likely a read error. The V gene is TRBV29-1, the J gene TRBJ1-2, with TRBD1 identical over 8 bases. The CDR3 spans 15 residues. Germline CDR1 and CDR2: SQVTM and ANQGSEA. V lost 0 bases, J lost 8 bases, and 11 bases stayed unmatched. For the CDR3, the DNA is TGCAGCGTTGAAGATAGGGGACAGGTGGCGGAAGGCTACACCTTC. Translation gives CSVEDRGQVAEGYTF.

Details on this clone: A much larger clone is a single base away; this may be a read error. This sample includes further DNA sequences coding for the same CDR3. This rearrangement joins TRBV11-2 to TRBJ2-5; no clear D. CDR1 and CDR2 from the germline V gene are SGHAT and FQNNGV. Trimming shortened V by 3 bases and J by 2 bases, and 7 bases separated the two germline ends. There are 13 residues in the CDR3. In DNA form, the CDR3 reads TGTGCCAGCAGCTTCTGGAATCAAGAGACCCAGTACTTC. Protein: CASSFWNQETQYF.

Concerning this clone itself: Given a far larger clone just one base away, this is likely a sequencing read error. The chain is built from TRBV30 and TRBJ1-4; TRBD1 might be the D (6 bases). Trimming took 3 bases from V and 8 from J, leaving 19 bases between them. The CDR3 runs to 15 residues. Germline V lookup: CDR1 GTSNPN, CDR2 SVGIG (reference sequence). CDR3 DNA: TGTGCCTGGAGAGTTCCGGGACACACGGCGGAAAAACTGTTTTTT. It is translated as CAWRVPGHTAEKLFF.

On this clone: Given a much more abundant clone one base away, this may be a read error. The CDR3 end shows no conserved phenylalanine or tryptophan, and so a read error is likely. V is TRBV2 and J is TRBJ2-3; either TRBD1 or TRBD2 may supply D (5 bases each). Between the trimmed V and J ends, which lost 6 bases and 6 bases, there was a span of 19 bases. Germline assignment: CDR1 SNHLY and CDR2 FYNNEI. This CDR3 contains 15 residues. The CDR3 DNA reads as TGTGCCAGCAGCGAGGGGCAGGGTCGGTTTGATACGCAGTATCTT. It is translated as CASSEGQGRFDTQYL.